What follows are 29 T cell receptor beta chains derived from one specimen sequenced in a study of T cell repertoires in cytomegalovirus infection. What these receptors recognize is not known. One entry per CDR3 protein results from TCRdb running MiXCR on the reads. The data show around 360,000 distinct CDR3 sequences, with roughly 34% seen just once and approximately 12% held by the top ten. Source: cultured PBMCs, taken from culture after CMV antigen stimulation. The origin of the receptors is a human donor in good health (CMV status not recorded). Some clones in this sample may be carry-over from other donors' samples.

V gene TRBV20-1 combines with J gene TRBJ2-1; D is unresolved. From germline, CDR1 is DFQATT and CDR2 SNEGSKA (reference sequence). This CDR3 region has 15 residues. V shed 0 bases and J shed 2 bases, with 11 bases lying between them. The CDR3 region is CSARDTGSAYNEQFF. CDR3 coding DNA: TGCAGTGCTAGAGATACGGGTTCGGCCTACAATGAGCAGTTCTTC.

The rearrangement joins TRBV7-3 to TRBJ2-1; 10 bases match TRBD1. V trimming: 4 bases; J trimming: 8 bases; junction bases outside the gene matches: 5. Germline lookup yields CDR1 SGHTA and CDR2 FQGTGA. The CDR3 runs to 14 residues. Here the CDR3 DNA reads TGTGCCAGCAGCTCGCCGGGACAGGGGTATGAGCAGTTCTTC. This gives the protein CASSSPGQGYEQFF.

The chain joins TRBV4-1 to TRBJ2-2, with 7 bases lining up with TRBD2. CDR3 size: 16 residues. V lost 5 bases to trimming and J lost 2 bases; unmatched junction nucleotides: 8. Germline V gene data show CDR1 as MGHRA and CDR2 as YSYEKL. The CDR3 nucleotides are TGCGCCAGCAGCGCGAGACTAGCCGTTAACACCGGGGAGCTGTTTTTT. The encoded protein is CASSARLAVNTGELFF.

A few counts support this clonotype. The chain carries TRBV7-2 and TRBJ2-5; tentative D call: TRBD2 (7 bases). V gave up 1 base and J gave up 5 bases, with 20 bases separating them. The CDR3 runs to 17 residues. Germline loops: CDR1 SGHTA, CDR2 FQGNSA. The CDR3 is CASSLEGWGEGGETQYF. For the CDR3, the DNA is TGTGCCAGCAGCTTAGAGGGTTGGGGGGAGGGGGGGGAGACCCAGTACTTC.

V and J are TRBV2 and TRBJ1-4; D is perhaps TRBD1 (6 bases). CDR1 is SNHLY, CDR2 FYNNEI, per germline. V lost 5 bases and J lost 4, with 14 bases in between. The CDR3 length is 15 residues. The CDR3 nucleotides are TGTGCCAGCAGTCCCGGACAGATCTTTAATGAAAAACTGTTTTTT. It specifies CASSPGQIFNEKLFF.

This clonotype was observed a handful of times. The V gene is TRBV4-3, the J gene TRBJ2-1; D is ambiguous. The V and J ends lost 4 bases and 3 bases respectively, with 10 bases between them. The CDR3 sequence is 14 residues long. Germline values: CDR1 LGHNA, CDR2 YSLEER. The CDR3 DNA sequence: TGCGCCAGCAGCCTTGAACTCCTCTACAATGAGCAGTTCTTC. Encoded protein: CASSLELLYNEQFF.

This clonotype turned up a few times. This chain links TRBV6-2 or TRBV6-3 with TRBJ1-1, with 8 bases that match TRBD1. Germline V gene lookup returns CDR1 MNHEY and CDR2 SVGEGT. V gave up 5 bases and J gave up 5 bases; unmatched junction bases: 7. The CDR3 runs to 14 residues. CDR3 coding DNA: TGTGCCAGCAGTGTCCCAGGGGGCTTTACTGAAGCTTTCTTT. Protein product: CASSVPGGFTEAFF.

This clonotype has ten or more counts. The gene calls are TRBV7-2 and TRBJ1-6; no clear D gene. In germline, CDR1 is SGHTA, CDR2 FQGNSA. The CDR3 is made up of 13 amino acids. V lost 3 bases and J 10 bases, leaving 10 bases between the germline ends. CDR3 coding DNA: TGTGCCAGCAGCTTTTATGGAAACTCACCCCTCCACTTT. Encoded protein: CASSFYGNSPLHF.

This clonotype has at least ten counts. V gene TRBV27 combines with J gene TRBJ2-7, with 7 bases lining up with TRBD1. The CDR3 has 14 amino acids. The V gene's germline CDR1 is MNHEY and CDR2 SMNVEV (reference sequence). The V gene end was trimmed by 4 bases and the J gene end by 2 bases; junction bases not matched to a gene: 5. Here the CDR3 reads CASSSSQGPYEQYF. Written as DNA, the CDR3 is TGTGCCAGCAGTTCCTCACAGGGGCCCTACGAGCAGTACTTC.

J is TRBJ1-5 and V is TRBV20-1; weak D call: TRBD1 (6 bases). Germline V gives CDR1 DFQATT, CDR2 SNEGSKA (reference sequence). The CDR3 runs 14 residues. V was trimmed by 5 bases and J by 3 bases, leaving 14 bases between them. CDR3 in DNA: TGCAGTGCTCGAGGAGGACAGCACAATCAGCCCCAGCATTTT. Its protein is CSARGGQHNQPQHF.

DNA for the CDR3: TGTGCCAGCAGTTACTCGGTACTAGCGGGAGAGTACGAGCAGTACTTC. It is translated as CASSYSVLAGEYEQYF. The chain links TRBV6-2 or TRBV6-3 to TRBJ2-7, with TRBD2 identical over 11 bases. The CDR3 runs 16 residues. The germline CDR1 and CDR2 sequences are MNHEY and SVGEGT. J was trimmed by 4 bases and V by 0 bases; bases with no gene match: 5.

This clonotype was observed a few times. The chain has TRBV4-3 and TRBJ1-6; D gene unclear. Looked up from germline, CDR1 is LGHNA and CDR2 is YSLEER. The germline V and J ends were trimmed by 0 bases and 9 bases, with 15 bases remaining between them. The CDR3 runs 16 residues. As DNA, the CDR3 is TGCGCCAGCAGCCAAGAACAACACAAAAAGGGTTCACCCCTCCACTTT. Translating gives CASSQEQHKKGSPLHF.

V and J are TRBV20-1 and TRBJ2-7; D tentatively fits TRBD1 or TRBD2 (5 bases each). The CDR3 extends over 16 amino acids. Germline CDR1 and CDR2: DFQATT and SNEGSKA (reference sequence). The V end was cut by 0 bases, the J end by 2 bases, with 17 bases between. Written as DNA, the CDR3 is TGCAGTGCTAGAGATATTGGGACGGGAATAGCCTACGAGCAGTACTTC. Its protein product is CSARDIGTGIAYEQYF.

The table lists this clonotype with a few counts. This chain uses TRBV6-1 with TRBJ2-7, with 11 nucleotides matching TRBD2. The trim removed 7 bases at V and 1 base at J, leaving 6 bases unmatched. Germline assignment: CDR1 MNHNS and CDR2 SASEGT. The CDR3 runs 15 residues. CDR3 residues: CASNDGTSGSYEQYV. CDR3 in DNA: TGTGCCAGCAACGACGGGACTAGCGGATCCTACGAGCAGTACGTC.

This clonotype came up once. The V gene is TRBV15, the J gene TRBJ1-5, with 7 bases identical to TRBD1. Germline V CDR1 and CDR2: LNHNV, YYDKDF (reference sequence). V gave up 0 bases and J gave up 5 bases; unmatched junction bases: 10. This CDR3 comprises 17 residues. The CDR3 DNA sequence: TGTGCCACCAGCAGAGATAGTGAGGCAGGGGGATATCAGCCCCAGCATTTT. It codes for CATSRDSEAGGYQPQHF. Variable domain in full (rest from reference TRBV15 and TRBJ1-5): DAMVIQNPRYQVTQFGKPVTLSCSQTLNHNVMYWYQQKSSQAPKLLFHYYDKDFNNEADTPDNFQSRRPNTSFCFLDIRSPGLGDTAMYLCATSRDSEAGGYQPQHFGDGTRLSIL.

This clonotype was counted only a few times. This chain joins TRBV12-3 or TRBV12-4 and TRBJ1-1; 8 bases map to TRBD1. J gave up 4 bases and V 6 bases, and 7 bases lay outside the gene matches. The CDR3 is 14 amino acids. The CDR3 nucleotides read TGTGCCAGCAGCCTGACAGGGGCGAGCACTGAAGCTTTCTTT. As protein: CASSLTGASTEAFF.

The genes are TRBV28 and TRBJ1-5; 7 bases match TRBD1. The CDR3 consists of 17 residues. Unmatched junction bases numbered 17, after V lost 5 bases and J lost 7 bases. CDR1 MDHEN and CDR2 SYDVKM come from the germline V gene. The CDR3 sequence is CASSQGDRYRMMQPQHF. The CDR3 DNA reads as TGTGCCAGCAGTCAGGGGGACCGTTATCGTATGATGCAGCCCCAGCATTTT.

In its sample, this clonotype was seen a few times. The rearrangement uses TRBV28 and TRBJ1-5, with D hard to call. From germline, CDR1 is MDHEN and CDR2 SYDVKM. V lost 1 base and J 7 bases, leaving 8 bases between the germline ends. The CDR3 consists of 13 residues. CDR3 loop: CASSLLGGQPQHF. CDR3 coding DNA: TGTGCCAGCAGTTTATTAGGTGGACAGCCCCAGCATTTT.

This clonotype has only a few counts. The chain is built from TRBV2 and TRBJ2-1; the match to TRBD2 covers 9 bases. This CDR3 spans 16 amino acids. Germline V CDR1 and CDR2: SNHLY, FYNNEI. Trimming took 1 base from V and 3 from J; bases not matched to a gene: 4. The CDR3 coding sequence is TGTGCCAGCAGTGAAGTAAGACTAGCGGTCTACAATGAGCAGTTCTTC. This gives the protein CASSEVRLAVYNEQFF.

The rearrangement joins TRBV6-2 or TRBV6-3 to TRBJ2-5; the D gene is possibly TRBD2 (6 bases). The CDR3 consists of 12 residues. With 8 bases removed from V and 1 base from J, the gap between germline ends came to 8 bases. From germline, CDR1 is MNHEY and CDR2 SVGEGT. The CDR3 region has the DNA TGTGCCAGCCGGAGGGGCCAAGAGACCCAGTACTTC. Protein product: CASRRGQETQYF.

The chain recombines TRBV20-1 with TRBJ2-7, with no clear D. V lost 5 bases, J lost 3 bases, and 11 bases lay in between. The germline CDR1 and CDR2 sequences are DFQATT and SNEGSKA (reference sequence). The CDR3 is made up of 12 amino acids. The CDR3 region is CSALVVGYEQYF. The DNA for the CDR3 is TGCAGTGCTCTTGTGGTAGGCTACGAGCAGTACTTC.

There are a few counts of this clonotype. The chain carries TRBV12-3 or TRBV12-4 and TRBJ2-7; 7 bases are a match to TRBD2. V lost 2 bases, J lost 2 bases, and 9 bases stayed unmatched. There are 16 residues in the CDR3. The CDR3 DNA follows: TGTGCCAGCAGTTTAACTCCGGGACTAAAAACCTACGAGCAGTACGTC. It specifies CASSLTPGLKTYEQYV.

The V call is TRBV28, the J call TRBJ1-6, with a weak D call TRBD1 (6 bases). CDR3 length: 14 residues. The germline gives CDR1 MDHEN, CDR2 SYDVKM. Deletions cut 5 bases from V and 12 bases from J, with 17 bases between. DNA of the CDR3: TGTGCCAGCAGTACCAATGGGGGCCGTCGACCCCTCCACTTT. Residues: CASSTNGGRRPLHF.

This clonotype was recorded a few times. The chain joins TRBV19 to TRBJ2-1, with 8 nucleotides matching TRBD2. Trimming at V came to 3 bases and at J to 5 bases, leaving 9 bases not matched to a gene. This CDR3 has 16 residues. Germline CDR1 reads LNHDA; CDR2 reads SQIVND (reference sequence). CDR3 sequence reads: CASSMGLGSFDNEQFF. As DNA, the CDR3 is TGTGCCAGTAGTATGGGACTAGGAAGTTTCGACAATGAGCAGTTCTTC.

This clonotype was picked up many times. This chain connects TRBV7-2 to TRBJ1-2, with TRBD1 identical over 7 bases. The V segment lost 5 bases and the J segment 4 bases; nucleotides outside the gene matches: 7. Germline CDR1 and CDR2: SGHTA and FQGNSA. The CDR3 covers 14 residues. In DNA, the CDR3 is TGTGCCAGCAGCCCAGGGACAGAATTCTATGGCTACACCTTC. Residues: CASSPGTEFYGYTF.

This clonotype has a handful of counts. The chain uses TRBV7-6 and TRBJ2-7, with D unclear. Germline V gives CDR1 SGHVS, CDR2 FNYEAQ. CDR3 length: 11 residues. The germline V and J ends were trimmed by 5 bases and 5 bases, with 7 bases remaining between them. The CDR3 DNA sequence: TGTGCCAGCAGCACAGCCCACGAGCAGTACTTC. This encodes CASSTAHEQYF.

DNA for the CDR3: TGTGCCAGCAGTTTTCAGGGGGCGGTAGCTTTCTTT. It codes for CASSFQGAVAFF. The chain carries TRBV28 and TRBJ1-1; 8 nucleotides line up with TRBD1. V was pared by 3 bases and J by 10 bases, with 4 bases of the junction left unmatched. This CDR3 has 12 amino acids. Germline CDR1 reads MDHEN; CDR2 reads SYDVKM.

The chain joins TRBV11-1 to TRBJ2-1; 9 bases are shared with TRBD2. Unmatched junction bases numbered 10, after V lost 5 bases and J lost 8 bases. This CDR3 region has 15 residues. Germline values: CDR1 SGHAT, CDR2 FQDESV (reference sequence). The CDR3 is CASSIRGLANHEQFF. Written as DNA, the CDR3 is TGTGCCAGCAGCATCAGGGGACTAGCCAACCATGAGCAGTTCTTC.

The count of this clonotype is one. CDR3 in DNA: TGTGCCAGTAGTATACGTTGGGCGGCCCACAATGAGCAGTTCTTC. Translating gives CASSIRWAAHNEQFF. The J gene is TRBJ2-1, the V gene TRBV19; D not resolved. Germline V lookup: CDR1 LNHDA, CDR2 SQIVND (reference sequence). V dropped 2 bases and J dropped 5 bases, with 13 bases sitting between them. The CDR3 consists of 15 residues.